Presented here are 10 T cell receptor beta chains from one specimen sequenced in a study of cytomegalovirus exposure and HLA in healthy donors. The PCR contained 60 Vbeta and 13 Jbeta primers. Produced via immunoSEQ multiplex PCR; TCRdb's table is partial and in-frame only. The sample lists 150,000 to 250,000 clones; over 65% were seen once. Material for sequencing was PBMCs. Receptor source: a boy between 2 and 10 years old in good health and CMV-seronegative.

J is TRBJ1-2 and V is TRBV10-3; a weak D match, TRBD1 (5 bases). In germline, CDR1 is ENHRY, CDR2 SYGVKD. V was shortened by 3 bases and J by 6 bases, with 11 bases between the two germline ends. There are 13 residues in the CDR3. The CDR3 spells CAISEWGSDGYTF. The CDR3 bases are TGTGCCATCAGTGAATGGGGCAGCGATGGCTACACCTTC.

The rearrangement links TRBV6-5 to TRBJ1-5; 7 nucleotides match TRBD1. Germline trimming cut 4 bases from V and 0 bases from J; bases unmatched to any gene: 3. Germline V gene sequence: CDR1 MNHEY, CDR2 SVGAGI. This CDR3 has 15 amino acids. CDR3 sequence reads: CASSSTGYSNQPQHF. CDR3 coding DNA: TGTGCCAGCAGTTCGACAGGGTATAGCAATCAGCCCCAGCATTTT.

The genes are TRBV9 and TRBJ2-3; 9 bases fit TRBD2. The CDR3 extends over 17 amino acids. CDR1 and CDR2 from the germline V gene are SGDLS and YYNGEE. V gave up 3 bases and J gave up 5 bases; unmatched junction bases: 13. The CDR3 coding sequence is TGTGCCAGCAGCGCTGGACTTTGGGCTAGCGGGGAAGATACGCAGTATTTT. Translated, it gives CASSAGLWASGEDTQYF. The full variable domain, in which reference TRBV9 and TRBJ2-3 provide the parts outside the CDR3, is DSGVTQTPKHLITATGQRVTLRCSPRSGDLSVYWYQQSLDQGLQFLIQYYNGEERAKGNILERFSAQQFPDLHSELNLSSLELGDSALYFCASSAGLWASGEDTQYFGPGTRLTVL.

This chain links TRBV18 with TRBJ1-1, with D possibly being TRBD1 (5 bases). This CDR3 contains 13 residues. With 3 bases removed from V and 7 bases from J, the gap between germline ends came to 12 bases. Germline values: CDR1 KGHSH, CDR2 LQKENI. The CDR3 sequence is CASSPPDTYEAFF. CDR3 sequence (DNA): TGTGCCAGCTCACCCCCGGACACCTATGAAGCTTTCTTT.

This clone occurred once. This chain uses TRBV19 with TRBJ2-7, with D unclear. This CDR3 comprises 13 residues. CDR1 LNHDA and CDR2 SQIVND come from the germline V gene (reference sequence). Trimming cost V 1 base and J 4 bases, with 8 bases left between them. The CDR3 DNA reads as TGTGCCAGTAGTATAGGGAGCAGTTACGAGCAGTACTTC. Translating it yields CASSIGSSYEQYF.

The DNA for the CDR3 is TGTGCCAGCACCCGGGGACAGGGGGCAGCTGAAGCTTTCTTT. Translating it yields CASTRGQGAAEAFF. The V gene is TRBV7-9, the J gene TRBJ1-1, with 12 bases that match TRBD1. CDR1 is SEHNR, CDR2 FQNEAQ, per germline (reference sequence). Trimming at V came to 7 bases and at J to 6 bases, leaving 6 bases not matched to a gene. This CDR3 has 14 residues.

CDR3 protein: CASSAGDSLFYEQYF. CDR3 DNA: TGTGCCAGCAGCGCGGGGGACAGTTTATTCTACGAGCAGTACTTC. V and J are TRBV9 and TRBJ2-7, with a weak D call TRBD1 (7 bases). The CDR3 has 15 amino acids. Germline V gene data show CDR1 as SGDLS and CDR2 as YYNGEE. V was pared by 3 bases and J by 3 bases, with 16 bases between.

The chain employs TRBV19 and TRBJ2-5; 11 nucleotides agree with TRBD1. The V and J ends lost 5 bases and 6 bases, in that order; junction bases with no gene match: 20. Germline-derived CDR1 and CDR2 are LNHDA and SQIVND (reference sequence). The CDR3 contains 19 residues. The CDR3 loop is CASSQTGTGGESVVKTQYF. In DNA form, the CDR3 reads TGTGCCAGTAGTCAAACCGGGACAGGGGGAGAATCGGTGGTGAAGACCCAGTACTTC. Full variable domain (remainder filled in from reference TRBV19 and TRBJ2-5): DGGITQSPKYLFRKEGQNVTLSCEQNLNHDAMYWYRQDPGQGLRLIYYSQIVNDFQKGDIAEGYSVSREKKESFPLTVTSAQKNPTAFYLCASSQTGTGGESVVKTQYFGPGTRLLVL.

J is TRBJ2-3 and V is TRBV29-1; 10 bases agree with TRBD2. Germline assignment: CDR1 SQVTM and CDR2 ANQGSEA. This CDR3 contains 15 residues. The J segment lost 1 base and the V segment lost 4 bases, leaving 5 bases of the junction unmatched. CDR3 DNA sequence: TGCAGCGTTGCGGGGCTAGCGGGGGGCACAGATACGCAGTATTTT. Amino acids: CSVAGLAGGTDTQYF.

The CDR3: CASKRGLNTGELFF. As DNA, the CDR3 is TGCGCCAGCAAAAGAGGACTGAACACCGGGGAGCTGTTTTTT. The V gene is TRBV4-3, the J gene TRBJ2-2, with D perhaps matching TRBD2 (5 bases). Trimming left V 7 bases short and J 1 base short, with 10 bases between. The CDR3 runs to 14 residues. Germline CDR1 is LGHNA and CDR2 is YSLEER.